This TCR beta chain was profiled in a study of cytomegalovirus exposure and HLA in healthy donors (dated by TCRdb to 2016 to 2017). For the study in its entirety: An earlier analysis of around 600 of the donors reported about 250 Gb of sequence data and some 100 million unique TCR beta sequences from 190 million or so T cells. Roughly 300 gigabases of sequencing data and tens of millions of unique TCR sequences were included in an early release covering several hundred HLA-typed donors. Of the roughly 420 genotyped donors, more than 75% were placed in the genetic ancestry cluster associated with self-reported Caucasian donors. The study aimed to test whether cataloging public T cell receptors could reveal signatures of past pathogen exposure. The study profiled the T cell repertoires of under 700 subjects by immunosequencing and related them to cytomegalovirus serostatus. Along with the approximately 650-subject first cohort, a separate validation cohort of about 110 different subjects was used. The study combined high-throughput TCR immunosequencing, statistical association of individual TCRs with disease status, and machine learning to predict cytomegalovirus infection status. In a later analysis, previously published TCR beta repertoires from several hundred donors were re-analyzed and high-resolution HLA genotyping was added so that TCR occurrence patterns could be studied. Rather than using new phenotypic data, the later analysis identified candidate immune exposures from TCR beta sequences and from how often those sequences occurred across donors. An earlier analysis of around 580 of the donors used high-throughput TCR beta sequencing to judge whether each TCR beta V gene segment behaved as functional or pseudogenic. Donor age, sex, ethnicity and CMV serostatus were compiled alongside the repertoire data. In a later genetic analysis, genome-wide SNP genotypes for about 55% of the roughly 670 donors were used, and that subset was treated as a discovery cohort. All discovery cohort repertoires had been generated on a single sequencing platform. Both class I and class II loci were covered by HLA typing, at four-digit resolution. The number of typed donors differed by locus: about 620-640 for A, B, C, DRB1 and DQB1; some 500 for DQA1; roughly 600 for DPA1; and around 450 for DPB1. Roughly 5 DR-DQ haplotypes were handled as single units for association and clustering because linkage in the cohort was strong. Among 398 genotyped donors of the cohort, an average of roughly 230,000 unique TCR beta nucleotide sequences was sequenced per donor, of which 15% to 20% were non-productive. Overall study outcomes, separate from this receptor: Linkage disequilibrium might explain the correlated functional status among segregating V segments, but an unknown experimental factor could not be excluded. Because HLA typing was missing for some donors at each locus, association tests included only the typed subset. The authors suggested that the approach could potentially be generalized to other disease states and immunological phenotypes. The study listed 150 to 200 TCR beta chains as associated with cytomegalovirus. A later analysis found that TCR association rates varied across HLA loci, with DRB1 alleles showing the most associated TCRs and HLA-C alleles the fewest. A later analysis found that HLA-associated TCR beta chains were more clonally expanded and had lower generation probabilities than equally common non-associated chains. In a later genetic analysis, fewer N-insertions in productive TCRs were reported among donors in an Asian-associated ancestry cluster than the roughly 670-donor mean. For the cohort, immune exposure information was limited to CMV serostatus. In this cohort, only TCR beta chains were sequenced, and detectable features were limited by the absence of alpha or paired-chain data. The presence/absence analyses assumed that sequencing depth was roughly uniform across donors, and that assumption may not be true. When HLA alleles, especially DR and DQ, strongly co-occurred, TCR associations were difficult to assign to individual alleles. Broadly in line with IMGT annotations, most TCR beta V segments showed up in productive rearrangements about 87% or about 30% of the time in an earlier analysis of 587 of the donors. Specific HLA alleles were associated with some 15,000 TCR beta sequences at a false discovery rate of 0.05 in a later analysis. The classifier was reported to diagnose cytomegalovirus status with high specificity and sensitivity in both the original cohort and the validation cohort. An association between a missense DCLRE1C variant and V-gene and J-gene trimming of TCR beta chains was found in a later genetic analysis and replicated in an independent cohort. A further reported finding was that TCR beta sequences accurately predicted the HLA-A and HLA-B alleles for most subjects in the first cohort. A few of the identified cytomegalovirus-associated TCR beta chains were confirmed in vitro to be specific for cytomegalovirus antigens. The 87-base-pair reads could not distinguish some IMGT-functional V segments, including TRBV6-2 and TRBV6-3, so those segments were excluded. In a later analysis, several top co-occurrence clusters were reported to appear linked to parvovirus B19, influenza, CMV and Epstein-Barr virus. Most CMV-associated TCR beta chains appeared to be HLA-restricted in a later analysis, and the HLA associations seemed to be driven largely by CMV exposure. Roughly 15 rarely observed V segments, including chromosome 9 orphons, were excluded from the earlier analysis of about 600 of the donors because counts were too low. Most TCR sequences were seen in very few donors, while some public TCRs were found in many individuals. A cluster of highly shared sequence variants was judged likely to be a technical artifact of the sequencing pipeline.

In total, more than 500 healthy bone marrow donors made up the cohort. At the time of sampling, every cohort member was nominally healthy, though immune exposures that went unrecorded were likely present. The donor was CMV seronegative and was included in the group of 352 seronegative cohort members. Every donor gave a peripheral blood sample, and the peripheral blood mononuclear cells from that sample were used for TCR beta sequencing. The Qiagen DNeasy Blood Extraction Kit was used to extract genomic DNA from the blood cell samples. This clone was seen a few times. No antigen is known for it. There are no base qualities to consult, and no much larger clone falls within one base. Library method: the immunoSEQ multiplex PCR assay. The multiplex PCR relied on a mix of 60 forward primers for TCR Vbeta segments and 13 reverse primers for TCR Jbeta segments. Amplification of the CDR3 region of rearranged TCR beta genes was performed with a multiplex PCR assay on genomic DNA. The amplified TCR beta libraries were sequenced on the Illumina HiSeq System as 87-base-pair reads. Processing in the source paper ran as follows. A later analysis counted about 80 million unique TCR beta chains across the 500 to 850 repertoires, and roughly 9.9 million of these chains were shared by at least two donors. Raw reads were error-corrected and collapsed into unique sequences by a nearest-neighbor algorithm in which closely related sequences were merged to remove PCR and sequencing errors. Alignment of CDR3 sequences to IMGT reference sequences was used to assign V, D and J gene segments. Each retained sequence needed at least a six-nucleotide match to both a V gene segment and a J gene segment. Rearrangements were called productive when the CDR3 lacked stop codons and stayed in frame with V and J; all others were non-productive. Following IMGT convention, CDR3 was defined as the stretch from the second conserved V-encoded cysteine up to the conserved J-encoded phenylalanine. Sequences without an unambiguous match to a single V gene segment were excluded from the earlier analysis of 450 to 750 of the donors. In an earlier analysis of more than 500 of the donors, a V segment was called functional when productive rearrangements were above 56.7%, and segregating when the standard deviation between donors exceeded 5%. A statistical classification framework was built for diagnosing cytomegalovirus status from the catalog of TCR beta chain sequences. In a later analysis, TCR nucleotide sequences were compared against IMGT/GENE-DB human TR gene sequences so that V and J genes could be assigned. A later analysis assigned CDR3 sequences and most-parsimonious VDJ recombination scenarios with the TCRdist pipeline. In a later analysis, each TCR beta chain was defined by its CDR3 amino acid sequence together with its V-gene family, and reads without a unique V-gene family were excluded. A later analysis removed 600 or so highly shared, low-generation-probability nucleotide sequences to deal with suspected cross-contamination and a sequencing artifact. In a later analysis, a clonal expansion index for each public chain was calculated from normalized within-repertoire ranks of inferred template counts. In a later analysis, generation probabilities were computed with a VDJ recombination model fitted to out-of-frame rearrangements, and the resulting probabilities were checked against IGoR. In a later analysis, TCR-TCR, TCR-HLA and TCR-CMV co-occurrence was scored with hypergeometric tests, and a repertoire-size bias correction was applied to TCR pairs. To estimate false discovery rates, a later analysis permuted the HLA or CMV assignments 20 times. A later analysis grouped co-occurring TCRs with DBSCAN, adding TCRdist sequence similarity when clustering within HLA-allele-positive subsets. Co-occurrence clustering excluded repertoires with fewer than 30,000 or more than 120,000 public chains, plus five with anomalous nucleotide sharing. Imported from immuneACCESS, the table was reduced by TCRdb to in-frame sequences with V and J called. These copies leave out some clones; in studies compared against another copy, an unresolved V gene accounts for under half, and the cause of the remainder is not known. The V and J calls and the clone size are those of that table, but D and trimming were determined from the DNA. The sample table lists around 140,000 clones, around a tenth of them with a count of one. 1.8% of the sample goes to the ten largest clones.

Its CDR3 holds 14 amino acids, cysteine through phenylalanine. Only the CDR3 region is kept as DNA, spanning 42 bases read in frame from base 1. Source material: PBMCs. The V and J genes are TRBV21-1 and TRBJ1-5. TRBV21-1 corresponds to a pseudogene. The sequence was collected from a man aged 45-65 years in good health and CMV-seronegative. The bases are TGTGCCAGCAGCGACTCAGACGGGAATCAGCCCCAGCATTTT. This is translated as CASSDSDGNQPQHF.